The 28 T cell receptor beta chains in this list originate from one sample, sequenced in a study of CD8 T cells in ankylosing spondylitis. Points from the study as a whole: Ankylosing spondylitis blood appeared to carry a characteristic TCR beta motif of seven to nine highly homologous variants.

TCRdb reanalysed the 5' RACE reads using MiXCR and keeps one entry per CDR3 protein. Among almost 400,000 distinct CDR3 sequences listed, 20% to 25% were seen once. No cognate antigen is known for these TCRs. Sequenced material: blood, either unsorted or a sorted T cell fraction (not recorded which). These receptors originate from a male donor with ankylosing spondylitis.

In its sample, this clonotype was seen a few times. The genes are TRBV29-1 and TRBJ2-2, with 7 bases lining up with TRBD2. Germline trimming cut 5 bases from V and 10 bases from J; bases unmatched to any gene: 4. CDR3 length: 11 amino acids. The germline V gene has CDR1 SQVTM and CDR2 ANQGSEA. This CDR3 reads CSVRGEAELFF. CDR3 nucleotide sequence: TGCAGCGTTCGGGGGGAGGCGGAGCTGTTTTTT.

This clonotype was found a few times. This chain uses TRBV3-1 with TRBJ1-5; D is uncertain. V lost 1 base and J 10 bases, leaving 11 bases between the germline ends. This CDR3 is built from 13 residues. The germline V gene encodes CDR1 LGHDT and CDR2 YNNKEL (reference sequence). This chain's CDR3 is CASSQGGRTPQHF. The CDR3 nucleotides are TGTGCCAGCAGCCAAGGTGGCCGGACCCCCCAGCATTTT.

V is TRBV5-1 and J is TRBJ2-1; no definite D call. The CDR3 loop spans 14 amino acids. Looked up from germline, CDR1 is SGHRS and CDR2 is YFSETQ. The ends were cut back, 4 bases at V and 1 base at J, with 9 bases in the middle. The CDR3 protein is CASSRLGSYNEQFF. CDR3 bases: TGCGCCAGCAGCCGCCTAGGATCCTACAATGAGCAGTTCTTC.

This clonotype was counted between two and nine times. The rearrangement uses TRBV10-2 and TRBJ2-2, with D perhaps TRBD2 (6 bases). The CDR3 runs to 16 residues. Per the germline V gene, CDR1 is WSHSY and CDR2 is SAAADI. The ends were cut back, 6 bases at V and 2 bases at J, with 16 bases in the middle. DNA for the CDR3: TGCGCCAGCAGATCACCCGGACTACTCAACACCGGGGAGCTGTTTTTT. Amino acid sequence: CASRSPGLLNTGELFF.

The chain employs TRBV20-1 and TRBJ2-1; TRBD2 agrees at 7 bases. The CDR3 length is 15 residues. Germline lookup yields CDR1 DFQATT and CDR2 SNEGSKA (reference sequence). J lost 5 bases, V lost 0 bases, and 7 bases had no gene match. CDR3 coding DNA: TGCAGTGCTAGAGATCCCGGGAGGTCCGACAATGAGCAGTTCTTC. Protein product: CSARDPGRSDNEQFF.

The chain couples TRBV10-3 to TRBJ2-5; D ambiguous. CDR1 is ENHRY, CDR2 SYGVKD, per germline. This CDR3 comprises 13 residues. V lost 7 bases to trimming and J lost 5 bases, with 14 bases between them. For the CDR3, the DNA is TGTGCCATCAAGTTCATGGGGTTGGAGACCCAGTACTTC. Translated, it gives CAIKFMGLETQYF.

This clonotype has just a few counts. CDR3 region: CASSSQGINTEAFF. The CDR3 DNA follows: TGCGCCAGCAGCTCCCAGGGTATAAACACTGAAGCTTTCTTT. The chain joins TRBV5-1 to TRBJ1-1; perhaps TRBD1 as D (5 bases). CDR1 is SGHRS, CDR2 YFSETQ, per germline. The V and J ends lost 3 bases and 2 bases respectively, with 11 bases between them. There are 14 residues in the CDR3.

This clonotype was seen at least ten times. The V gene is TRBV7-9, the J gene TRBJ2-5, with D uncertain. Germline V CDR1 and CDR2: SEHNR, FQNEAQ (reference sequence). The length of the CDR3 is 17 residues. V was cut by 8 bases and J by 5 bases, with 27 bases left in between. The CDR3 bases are TGTGCCAGCTCTGATTTTCGTTTTGGCTCCGGAGAGGAGACCCAGTACTTC. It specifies CASSDFRFGSGEETQYF.

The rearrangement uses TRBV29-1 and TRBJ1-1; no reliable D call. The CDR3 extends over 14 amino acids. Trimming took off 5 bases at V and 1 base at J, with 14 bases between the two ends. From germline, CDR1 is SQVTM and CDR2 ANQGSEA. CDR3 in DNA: TGCAGCGTTCGAGGTGTGGCGGGGAACACTGAAGCTTTCTTT. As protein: CSVRGVAGNTEAFF. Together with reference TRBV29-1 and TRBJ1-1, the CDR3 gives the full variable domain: SAVISQKPSRDICQRGTSLTIQCQVDSQVTMMFWYRQQPGQSLTLIATANQGSEATYESGFVIDKFPISRPNLTFSTLTVSNMSPEDSSIYLCSVRGVAGNTEAFFGQGTRLTVV.

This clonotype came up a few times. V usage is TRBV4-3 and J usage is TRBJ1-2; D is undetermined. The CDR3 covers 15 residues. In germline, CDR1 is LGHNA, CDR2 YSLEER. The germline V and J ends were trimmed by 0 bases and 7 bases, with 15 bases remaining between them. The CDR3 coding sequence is TGCGCCAGCAGCCAAGATACTAGCGGGTGGGGTGGCTACACCTTC. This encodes CASSQDTSGWGGYTF.

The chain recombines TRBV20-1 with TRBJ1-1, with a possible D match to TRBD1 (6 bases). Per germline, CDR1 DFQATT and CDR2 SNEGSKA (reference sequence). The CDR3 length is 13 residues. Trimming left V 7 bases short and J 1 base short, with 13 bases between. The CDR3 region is CSVSDRANTEAFF. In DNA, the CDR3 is TGCAGTGTCTCGGACAGAGCGAACACTGAAGCTTTCTTT.

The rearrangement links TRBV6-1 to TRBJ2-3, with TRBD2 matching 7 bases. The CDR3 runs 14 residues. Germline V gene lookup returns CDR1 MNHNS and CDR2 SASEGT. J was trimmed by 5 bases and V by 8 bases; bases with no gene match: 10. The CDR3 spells CASRLAGARDTQYF. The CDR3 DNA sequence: TGTGCCAGCCGGTTGGCGGGAGCTAGAGATACGCAGTATTTT.

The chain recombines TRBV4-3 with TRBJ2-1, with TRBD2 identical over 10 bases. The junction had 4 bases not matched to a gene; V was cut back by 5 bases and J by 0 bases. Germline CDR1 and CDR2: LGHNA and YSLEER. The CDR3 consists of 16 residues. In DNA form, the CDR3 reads TGCGCCAGCAGCGGGGGACTAGCGAGCTCCTACAATGAGCAGTTCTTC. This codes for CASSGGLASSYNEQFF.

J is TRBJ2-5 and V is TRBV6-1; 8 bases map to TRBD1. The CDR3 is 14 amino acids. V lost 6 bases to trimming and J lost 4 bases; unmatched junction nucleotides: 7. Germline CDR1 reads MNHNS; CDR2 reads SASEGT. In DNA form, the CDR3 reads TGTGCCAGCAGAATTGGACAGGGAGGAGAGACCCAGTACTTC. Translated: CASRIGQGGETQYF.

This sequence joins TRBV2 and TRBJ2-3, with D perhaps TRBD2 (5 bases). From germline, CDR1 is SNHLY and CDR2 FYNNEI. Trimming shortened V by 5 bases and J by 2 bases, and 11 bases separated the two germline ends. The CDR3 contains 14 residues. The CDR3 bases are TGTGCCAGCAGTTCCGGACTTTTCACAGATACGCAGTATTTT. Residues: CASSSGLFTDTQYF.

The CDR3 protein is CASSGQGAETQYF. The CDR3 nucleotides are TGTGCCAGCAGTGGCCAGGGGGCCGAGACCCAGTACTTC. The chain carries TRBV7-9 and TRBJ2-5, with 8 nucleotides matching TRBD1. Looked up from germline, CDR1 is SEHNR and CDR2 is FQNEAQ (reference sequence). The CDR3 length is 13 residues. Losses at the gene ends were 6 bases for V and 5 bases for J; bases not matched to a gene: 5.

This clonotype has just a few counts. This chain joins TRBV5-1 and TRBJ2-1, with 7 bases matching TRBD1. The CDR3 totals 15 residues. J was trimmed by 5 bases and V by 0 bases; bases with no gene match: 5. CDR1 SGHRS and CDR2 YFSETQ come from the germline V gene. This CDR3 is CASSLAGQQNNEQFF. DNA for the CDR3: TGCGCCAGCAGCTTGGCGGGACAGCAAAACAATGAGCAGTTCTTC.

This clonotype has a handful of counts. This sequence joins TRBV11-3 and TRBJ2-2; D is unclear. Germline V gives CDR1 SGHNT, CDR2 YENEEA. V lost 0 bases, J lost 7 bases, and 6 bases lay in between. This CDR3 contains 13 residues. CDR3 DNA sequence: TGTGCCAGCAGCTTAGACCCATTCGGGGAGCTGTTTTTT. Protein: CASSLDPFGELFF.

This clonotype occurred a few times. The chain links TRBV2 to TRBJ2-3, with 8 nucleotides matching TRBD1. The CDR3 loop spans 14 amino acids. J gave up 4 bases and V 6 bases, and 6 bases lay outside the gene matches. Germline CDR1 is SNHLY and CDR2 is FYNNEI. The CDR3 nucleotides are TGTGCCAGCAGGGACAGGGCTTCACCAGATACGCAGTATTTT. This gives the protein CASRDRASPDTQYF.

This CDR3 is CASSRLLAGTYNEQFF. The CDR3, as DNA: TGCGCCAGCAGCCGGCTACTAGCGGGAACCTACAATGAGCAGTTCTTC. The chain links TRBV5-1 to TRBJ2-1, with 10 bases identical to TRBD2. Per the germline V gene, CDR1 is SGHRS and CDR2 is YFSETQ. The ends lost 4 bases at V and 2 bases at J; junction bases unmatched: 6. CDR3 length: 16 amino acids.

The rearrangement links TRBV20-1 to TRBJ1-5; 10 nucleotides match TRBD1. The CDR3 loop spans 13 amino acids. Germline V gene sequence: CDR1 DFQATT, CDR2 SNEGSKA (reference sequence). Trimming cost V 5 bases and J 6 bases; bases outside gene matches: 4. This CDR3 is CSAPGQGGQPQHF. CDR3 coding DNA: TGCAGTGCTCCCGGACAGGGGGGTCAGCCCCAGCATTTT.

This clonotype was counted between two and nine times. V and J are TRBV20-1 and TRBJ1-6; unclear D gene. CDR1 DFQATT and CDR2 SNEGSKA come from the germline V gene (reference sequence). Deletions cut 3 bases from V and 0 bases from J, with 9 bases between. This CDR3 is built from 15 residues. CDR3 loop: CSASRASSYNSPLHF. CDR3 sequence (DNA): TGCAGTGCTAGTAGGGCGAGCTCCTATAATTCACCCCTCCACTTT.

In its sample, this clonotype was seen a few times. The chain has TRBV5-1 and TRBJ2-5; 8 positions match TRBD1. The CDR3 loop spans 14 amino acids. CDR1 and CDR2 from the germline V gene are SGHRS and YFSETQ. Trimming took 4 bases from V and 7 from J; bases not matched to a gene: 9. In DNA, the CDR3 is TGCGCCAGCAGCAAAGACAGGGGCGGAGGGACCCAGTACTTC. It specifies CASSKDRGGGTQYF.

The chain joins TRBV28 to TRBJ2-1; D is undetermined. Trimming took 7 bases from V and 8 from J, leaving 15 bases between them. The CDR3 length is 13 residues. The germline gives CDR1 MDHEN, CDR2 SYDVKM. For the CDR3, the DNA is TGTGCCAGCACCCCCTTCGGTAGGGATGAGCAGTTCTTC. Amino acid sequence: CASTPFGRDEQFF.

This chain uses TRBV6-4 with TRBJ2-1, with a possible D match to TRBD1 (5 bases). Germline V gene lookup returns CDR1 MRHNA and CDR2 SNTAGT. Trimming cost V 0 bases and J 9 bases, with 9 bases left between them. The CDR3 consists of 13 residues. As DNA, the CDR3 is TGTGCCAGCAGTGACTCGATTGGGGCTGAGCAGTTCTTC. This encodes CASSDSIGAEQFF.

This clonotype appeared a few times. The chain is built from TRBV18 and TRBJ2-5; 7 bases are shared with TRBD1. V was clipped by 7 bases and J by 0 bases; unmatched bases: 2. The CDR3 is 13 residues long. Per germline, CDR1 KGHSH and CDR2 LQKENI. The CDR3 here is CASYTGDQETQYF. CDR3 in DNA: TGTGCCAGCTATACAGGGGACCAAGAGACCCAGTACTTC.

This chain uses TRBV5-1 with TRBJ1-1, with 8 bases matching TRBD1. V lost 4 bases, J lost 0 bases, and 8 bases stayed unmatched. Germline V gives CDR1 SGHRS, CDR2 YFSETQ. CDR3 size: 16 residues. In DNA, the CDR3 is TGCGCCAGCAGCATCGCAGGGGGCGAAGTGAACACTGAAGCTTTCTTT. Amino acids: CASSIAGGEVNTEAFF.

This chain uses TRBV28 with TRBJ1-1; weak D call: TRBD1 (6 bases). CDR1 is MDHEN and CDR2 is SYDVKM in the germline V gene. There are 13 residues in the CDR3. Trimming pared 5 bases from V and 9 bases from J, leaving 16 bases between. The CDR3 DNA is TGTGCCAGCAGTAAACTTTGGGGGGCCAAAGCTTTCTTT. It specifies CASSKLWGAKAFF.